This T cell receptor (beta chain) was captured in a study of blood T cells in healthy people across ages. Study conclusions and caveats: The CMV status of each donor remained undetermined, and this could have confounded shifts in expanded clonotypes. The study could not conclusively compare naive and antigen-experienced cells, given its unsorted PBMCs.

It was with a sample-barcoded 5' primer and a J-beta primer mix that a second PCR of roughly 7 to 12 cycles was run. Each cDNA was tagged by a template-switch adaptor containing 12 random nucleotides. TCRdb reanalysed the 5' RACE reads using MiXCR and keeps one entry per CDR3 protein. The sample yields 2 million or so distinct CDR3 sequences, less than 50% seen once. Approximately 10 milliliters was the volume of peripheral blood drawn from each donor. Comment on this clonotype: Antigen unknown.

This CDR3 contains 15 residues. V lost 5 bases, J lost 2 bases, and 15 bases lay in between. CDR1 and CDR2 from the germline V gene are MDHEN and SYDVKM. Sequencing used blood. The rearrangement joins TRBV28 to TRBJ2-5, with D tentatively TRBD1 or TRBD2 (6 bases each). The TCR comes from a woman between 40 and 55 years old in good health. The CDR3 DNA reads TGTGCCAGCAGTACTCCTTGGGGGGCTCAAGAGACCCAGTACTTC. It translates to CASSTPWGAQETQYF.